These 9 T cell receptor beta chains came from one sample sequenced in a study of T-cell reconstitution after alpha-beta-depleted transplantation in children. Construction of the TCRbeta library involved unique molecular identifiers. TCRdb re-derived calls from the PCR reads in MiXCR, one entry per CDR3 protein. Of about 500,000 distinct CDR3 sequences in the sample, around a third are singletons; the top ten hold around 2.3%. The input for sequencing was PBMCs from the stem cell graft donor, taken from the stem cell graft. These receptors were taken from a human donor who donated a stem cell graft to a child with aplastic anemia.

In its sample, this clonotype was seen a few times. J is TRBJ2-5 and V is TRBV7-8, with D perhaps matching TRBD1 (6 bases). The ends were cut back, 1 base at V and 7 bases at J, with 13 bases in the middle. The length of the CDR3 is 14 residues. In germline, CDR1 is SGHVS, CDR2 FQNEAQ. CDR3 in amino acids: CASSLGTVVATQYF. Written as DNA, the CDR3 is TGTGCCAGCAGCTTAGGGACAGTGGTAGCGACCCAGTACTTC.

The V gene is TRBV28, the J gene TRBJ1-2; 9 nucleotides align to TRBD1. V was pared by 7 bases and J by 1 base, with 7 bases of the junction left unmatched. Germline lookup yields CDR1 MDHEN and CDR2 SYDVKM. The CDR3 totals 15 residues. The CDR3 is CASTAGTGINYGYTF. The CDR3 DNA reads TGTGCCAGCACCGCCGGGACAGGGATTAACTATGGCTACACCTTC.

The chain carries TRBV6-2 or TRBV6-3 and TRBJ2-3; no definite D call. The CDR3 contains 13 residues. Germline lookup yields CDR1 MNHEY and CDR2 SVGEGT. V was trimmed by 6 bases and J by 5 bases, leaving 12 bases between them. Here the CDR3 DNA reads TGTGCCAGCAGAGCCCCCGCAAGAGATACGCAGTATTTT. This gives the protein CASRAPARDTQYF.

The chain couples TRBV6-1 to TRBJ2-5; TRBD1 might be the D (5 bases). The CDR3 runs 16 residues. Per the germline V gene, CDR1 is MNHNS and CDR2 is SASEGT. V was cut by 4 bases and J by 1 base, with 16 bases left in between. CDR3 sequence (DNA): TGTGCCAGCAGTGCCGGGCAGGGAAATGTCCAAGAGACCCAGTACTTC. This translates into CASSAGQGNVQETQYF.

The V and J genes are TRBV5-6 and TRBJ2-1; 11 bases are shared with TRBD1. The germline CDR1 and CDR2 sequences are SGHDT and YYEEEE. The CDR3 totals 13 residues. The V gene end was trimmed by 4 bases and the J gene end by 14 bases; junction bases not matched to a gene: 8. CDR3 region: CASSARPGQGEFF. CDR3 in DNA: TGTGCCAGCAGCGCGCGCCCGGGACAGGGGGAGTTCTTC.

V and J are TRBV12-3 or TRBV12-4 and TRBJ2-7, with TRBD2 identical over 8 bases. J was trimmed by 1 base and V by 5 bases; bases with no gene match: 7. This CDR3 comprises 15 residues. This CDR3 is CASSKPGTSSYEQYF. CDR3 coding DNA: TGTGCCAGCAGTAAACCCGGGACTAGTTCCTACGAGCAGTACTTC.

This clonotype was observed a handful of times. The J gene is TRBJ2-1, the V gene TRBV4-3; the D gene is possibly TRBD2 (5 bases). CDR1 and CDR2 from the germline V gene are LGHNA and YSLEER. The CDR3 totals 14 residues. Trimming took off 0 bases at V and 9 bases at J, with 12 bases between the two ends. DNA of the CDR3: TGCGCCAGCAGCCAAGACTGGAGGTCCCCTGAGCAGTTCTTC. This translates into CASSQDWRSPEQFF.

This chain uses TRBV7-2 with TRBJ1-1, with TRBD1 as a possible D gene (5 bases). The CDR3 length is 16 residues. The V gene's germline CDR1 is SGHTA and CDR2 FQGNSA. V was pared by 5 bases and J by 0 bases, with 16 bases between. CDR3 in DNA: TGTGCCAGCAGCCCCGGGGGTTGGGGGATGAACACTGAAGCTTTCTTT. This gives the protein CASSPGGWGMNTEAFF.

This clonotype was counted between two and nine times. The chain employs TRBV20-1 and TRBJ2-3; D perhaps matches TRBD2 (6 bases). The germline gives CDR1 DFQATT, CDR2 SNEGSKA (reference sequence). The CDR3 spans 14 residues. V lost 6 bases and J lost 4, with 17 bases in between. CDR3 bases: TGCAGTGCCCCCCGACTAGTCAGGGCAGATACGCAGTATTTT. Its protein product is CSAPRLVRADTQYF.